This paragraph covers one T cell receptor (beta chain) sequence. No antigen is known for it. The data are from a study of CD8 T cells in ankylosing spondylitis. The study's findings and limits: Typical of ankylosing spondylitis blood, it appeared, was a TCR beta motif of fewer than ten highly homologous variants. Reported data indicate significant enrichment of disease-linked clones within matched ankylosing spondylitis synovial fluid.

For TCR beta, libraries came from quantitative 5'-RACE with molecular barcodes. TCRdb reanalysed the 5' RACE reads using MiXCR and keeps one entry per CDR3 protein. This table has about 360,000 distinct CDR3 sequences, 20% appearing once. Germline V lookup: CDR1 SGDLS, CDR2 YYNGEE. The CDR3 is 17 amino acids. Deletions cut 3 bases from V and 9 bases from J, with 25 bases between. The chain couples TRBV9 to TRBJ2-1, with D perhaps given as TRBD1 or TRBD2 (5 bases each). The TCR sequence derives from a male donor with ankylosing spondylitis or in good health (not recorded which). The sequenced sample was blood, either unsorted or a sorted T cell fraction (not recorded which). The CDR3 DNA sequence: TGTGCCAGCAGCGGAACTCCGGGACCCCGCACCTTCGGTGAGCAGTTCTTC. It yields the protein CASSGTPGPRTFGEQFF.